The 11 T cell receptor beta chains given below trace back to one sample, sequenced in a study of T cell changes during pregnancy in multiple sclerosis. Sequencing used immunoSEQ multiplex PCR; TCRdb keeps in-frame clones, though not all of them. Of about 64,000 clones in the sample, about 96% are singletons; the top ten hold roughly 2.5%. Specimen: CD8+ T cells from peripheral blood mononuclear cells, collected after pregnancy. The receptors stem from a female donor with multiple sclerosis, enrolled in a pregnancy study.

The CDR3 nucleotides are TGTGCCAGCAGCTTAGGGGCCATGGGTAATTCACCCCTCCACTTT. It encodes CASSLGAMGNSPLHF. The V gene is TRBV7-6, the J gene TRBJ1-6, with D unresolved. Looked up from germline, CDR1 is SGHVS and CDR2 is FNYEAQ. CDR3 size: 15 residues. V gave up 1 base and J gave up 6 bases, with 10 bases separating them.

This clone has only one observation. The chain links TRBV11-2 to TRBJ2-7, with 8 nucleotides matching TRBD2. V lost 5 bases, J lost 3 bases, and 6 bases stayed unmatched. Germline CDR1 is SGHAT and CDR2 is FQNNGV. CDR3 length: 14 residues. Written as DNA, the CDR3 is TGTGCCAGCAGCCACGGGGGGGGATACTACGAGCAGTACTTC. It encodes CASSHGGGYYEQYF.

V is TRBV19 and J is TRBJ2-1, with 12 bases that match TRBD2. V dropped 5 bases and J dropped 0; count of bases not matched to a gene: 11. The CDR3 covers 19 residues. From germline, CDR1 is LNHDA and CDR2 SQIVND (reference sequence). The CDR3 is CASSWLLAGGQSSYNEQFF. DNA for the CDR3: TGTGCCAGTAGTTGGCTACTAGCGGGAGGACAGAGCTCCTACAATGAGCAGTTCTTC.

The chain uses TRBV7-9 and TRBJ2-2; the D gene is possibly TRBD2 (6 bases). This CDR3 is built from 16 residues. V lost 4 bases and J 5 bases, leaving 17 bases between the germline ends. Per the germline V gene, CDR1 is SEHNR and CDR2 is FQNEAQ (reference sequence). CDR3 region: CASSSRISGLTGELFF. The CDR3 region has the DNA TGTGCCAGCAGCTCCCGCATTAGCGGCCTTACCGGGGAGCTGTTTTTT.

The CDR3 protein is CASSLYQGGETQYF. CDR3 DNA sequence: TGTGCCAGCAGCTTATATCAGGGAGGCGAGACCCAGTACTTC. The chain combines TRBV7-9 with TRBJ2-5; weak D call: TRBD2 (6 bases). V was pared by 2 bases and J by 5 bases, with 12 bases between. The germline V gene encodes CDR1 SEHNR and CDR2 FQNEAQ (reference sequence). The CDR3 is made up of 14 amino acids.

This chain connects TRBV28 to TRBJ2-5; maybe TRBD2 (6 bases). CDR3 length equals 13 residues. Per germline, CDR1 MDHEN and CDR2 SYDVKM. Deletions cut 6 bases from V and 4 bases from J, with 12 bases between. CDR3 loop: CASSAGLSETQYF. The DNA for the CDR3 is TGTGCCAGCAGCGCGGGACTGTCAGAGACCCAGTACTTC.

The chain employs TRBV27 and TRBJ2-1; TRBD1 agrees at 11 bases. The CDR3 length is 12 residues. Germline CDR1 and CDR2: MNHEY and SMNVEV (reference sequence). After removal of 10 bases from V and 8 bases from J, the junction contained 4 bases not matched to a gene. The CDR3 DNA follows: TGTGCCACTCGGGACAGGGGGGATGAGCAGTTCTTC. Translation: CATRDRGDEQFF.

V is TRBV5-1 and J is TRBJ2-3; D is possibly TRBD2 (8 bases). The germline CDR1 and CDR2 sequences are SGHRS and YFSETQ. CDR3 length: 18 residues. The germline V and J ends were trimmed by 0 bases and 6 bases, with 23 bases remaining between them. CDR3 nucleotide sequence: TGCGCCAGCAGCTTGGTTGGTGTGCGGGAGGACAGGCGGGATACGCAGTATTTT. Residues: CASSLVGVREDRRDTQYF.

The CDR3 DNA is TGTGCCAGCAGCTTAGAGGCGGGGCCCCCTGTCGCCTACAATGAGCAGTTCTTC. This codes for CASSLEAGPPVAYNEQFF. The genes are TRBV11-2 and TRBJ2-1, with D possibly TRBD2 on 6 matching bases. The CDR3 consists of 18 residues. Trimming cost V 0 bases and J 2 bases, with 17 bases left between them. Germline V gene sequence: CDR1 SGHAT, CDR2 FQNNGV.

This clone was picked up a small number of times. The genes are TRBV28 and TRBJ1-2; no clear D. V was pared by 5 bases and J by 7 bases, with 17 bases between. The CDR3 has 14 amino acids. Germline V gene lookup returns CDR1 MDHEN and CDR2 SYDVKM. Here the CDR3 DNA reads TGTGCCAGCAGTCCTCAACAAACGGGTATTGGCTACACCTTC. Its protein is CASSPQQTGIGYTF.

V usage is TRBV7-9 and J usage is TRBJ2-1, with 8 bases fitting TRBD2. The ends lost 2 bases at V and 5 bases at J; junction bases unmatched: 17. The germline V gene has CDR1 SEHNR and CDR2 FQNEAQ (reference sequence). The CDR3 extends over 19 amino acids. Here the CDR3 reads CASSLNPGFREGRHNEQFF. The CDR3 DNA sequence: TGTGCCAGCAGCTTAAATCCTGGGTTCCGGGAGGGCCGTCACAATGAGCAGTTCTTC.